Listed below are T cell receptor beta chains from one sample, sequenced in a study of siplizumab effects on memory and regulatory T cells. Sequenced by immunoSEQ multiplex PCR; TCRdb stores in-frame clones only, minus some. Found here are tens of thousands of clones, roughly 97% of them singletons; the top ten hold around 0.03%. Source material: naive CD4+ T cells sorted from blood. The receptors originated from a human donor in good health. CDR3s include the opening cysteine and the closing phenylalanine or tryptophan. A D gene is named only where the DNA matches it firmly. Clone size appears in some rows only: once, few, many, or a class for an expanded clone.

clone_size	d_call	cdr3_length	j_call	v_call	cdr3_aa	cdr3_nt
.	TRBD1	15	TRBJ1-3	TRBV6-5	CASLDRATSGNTIYF	TGTGCCAGCTTGGACAGGGCGACCTCTGGAAACACCATATATTTT
.	TRBD2	14	TRBJ2-1	TRBV6-1	CASSEKTSGNEQFF	TGTGCCAGCAGTGAAAAGACTAGCGGTAATGAGCAGTTCTTC
.	.	16	TRBJ1-3	TRBV6-5	CASSYSRRGGGNTIYF	TGTGCCAGCAGTTACTCGCGGCGTGGTGGTGGAAACACCATATATTTT
.	.	11	TRBJ2-1	TRBV5-1	CASSLFNEQFF	TGCGCCAGCAGCTTGTTCAATGAGCAGTTCTTC
.	.	11	TRBJ1-1	TRBV20-1	CSAGKNLGAFF	TGCAGTGCCGGGAAGAATCTTGGAGCTTTCTTT
.	.	14	TRBJ1-5	TRBV18	CASSPGAANQPQHF	TGTGCCAGCTCACCTGGGGCGGCTAATCAGCCCCAGCATTTT
.	.	13	TRBJ2-5	TRBV28	CASSFGRVETQYF	TGTGCCAGCAGTTTCGGTAGGGTGGAGACCCAGTACTTC
.	.	14	TRBJ2-2	TRBV7-2	CASSLEANTGELFF	TGTGCCAGCAGCTTAGAAGCGAACACCGGGGAGCTGTTTTTT
.	.	12	TRBJ1-1	TRBV4-2	CASSQLNTEAFF	TGTGCCAGCAGCCAACTTAACACTGAAGCTTTCTTT
.	.	14	TRBJ1-1	TRBV7-2	CASSLRGALTEAFF	TGTGCCAGCAGCTTGAGGGGGGCTCTAACTGAAGCTTTCTTT
.	.	16	TRBJ2-3	TRBV5-5	CASSLRLAGRSDTQYF	TGTGCCAGCAGCTTGAGGCTAGCCGGGAGATCAGATACGCAGTATTTT
.	.	13	TRBJ2-5	TRBV30	CAWSDRSGETQYF	TGTGCCTGGAGTGATCGCTCTGGCGAGACCCAGTACTTC
.	.	14	TRBJ2-5	TRBV12-5	CASGLIPGQETQYF	TGTGCTAGTGGTTTGATTCCAGGACAAGAGACCCAGTACTTC
.	.	10	TRBJ1-5	TRBV6-5	CASVGEARHF	TGTGCCAGCGTAGGTGAGGCACGGCATTTT
.	.	11	TRBJ2-1	TRBV6-5	CASRIFNEQFF	TGTGCCAGCAGGATATTCAATGAGCAGTTCTTC
.	.	14	TRBJ2-3	TRBV29-1	CSVEWRFFTDTQYF	TGCAGCGTTGAATGGCGGTTCTTCACAGATACGCAGTATTTT
.	.	16	TRBJ2-1	TRBV5-4	CASSPWTKRRNNEQFF	TGTGCCAGCAGCCCCTGGACTAAAAGGCGGAACAATGAGCAGTTCTTC
.	.	23	TRBJ1-6	TRBV23-1	CASSQSRWCRAAPDPHYNSPLHF	TGCGCCAGCAGTCAATCGCGATGGTGTAGGGCCGCACCAGACCCCCATTATAATTCACCCCTCCACTTT
once	.	15	TRBJ2-2	TRBV7-6	CASSLSSEGTGELFF	TGTGCCAGCAGCTTATCTAGCGAGGGCACCGGGGAGCTGTTTTTT
once	.	15	TRBJ1-4	TRBV27	CASSLSRTVLGELFF	TGTGCCAGCAGTTTATCCCGGACAGTCCTCGGGGAACTGTTTTTT
.	.	14	TRBJ2-1	TRBV6-5	CASSHLRAYNEQFF	TGTGCCAGCAGCCATCTCAGGGCCTACAATGAGCAGTTCTTC
.	TRBD1	13	TRBJ1-2	TRBV18	CASSPGQGYGYTF	TGTGCCAGCTCACCAGGACAGGGTTATGGCTACACCTTC
.	.	16	TRBJ2-7	TRBV15	CATSRGLDVGDYEQYF	TGTGCCACCAGCAGGGGGTTAGACGTGGGGGACTACGAGCAGTACTTC
once	.	13	TRBJ2-7	TRBV7-2	CASRTLGVVEQYF	TGTGCCAGCAGAACCCTAGGGGTCGTCGAGCAGTACTTC
.	.	16	TRBJ1-5	TRBV27	CASSSSPRGSNQPQHF	TGTGCCAGCAGTTCCTCCCCTCGAGGGAGCAATCAGCCCCAGCATTTT
once	TRBD1	13	TRBJ2-1	TRBV5-4	CASSQTGGNEQFF	TGTGCCAGCAGCCAAACAGGGGGCAATGAGCAGTTCTTC
.	TRBD1	15	TRBJ2-7	TRBV4-1	CASSHPGQGVHEQYF	TGCGCCAGCAGCCATCCGGGACAGGGGGTCCACGAGCAGTACTTC
.	.	13	TRBJ1-2	TRBV11-2	CASSLDGTGIYTF	TGTGCCAGCAGCTTAGATGGTACAGGTATCTACACCTTC
.	TRBD1	15	TRBJ1-1	TRBV6-5	CASRPTGGSSTEAFF	TGTGCCAGCAGGCCAACAGGGGGCTCGTCGACTGAAGCTTTCTTT
.	.	11	TRBJ1-2	TRBV2	CAIPIGHGYTF	TGTGCCATCCCTATTGGGCATGGCTACACCTTC
.	.	15	TRBJ2-1	TRBV18	CASSPVDSAFNEQFF	TGTGCCAGCTCGCCCGTCGACAGCGCCTTCAATGAGCAGTTCTTC
.	TRBD2	16	TRBJ2-3	TRBV19	CASSRTSGARGDTQYF	TGTGCCAGTTCCAGGACTAGCGGGGCCCGCGGAGATACGCAGTATTTT
.	TRBD1	11	TRBJ2-1	TRBV28	CASSTRTGQFF	TGTGCCAGCAGTACACGGACAGGGCAGTTCTTC
.	TRBD1	14	TRBJ1-4	TRBV9	CASSEGQGNEKLFF	TGTGCCAGCAGCGAGGGACAGGGGAACGAAAAACTGTTTTTT
.	TRBD2	17	TRBJ2-5	TRBV6-4	CASSVGLAGWGRETQYF	TGTGCCAGCAGTGTGGGCCTAGCGGGGTGGGGTAGAGAGACCCAGTACTTC
.	.	15	TRBJ1-5	TRBV9	CASSVAGQGNQPQHF	TGTGCCAGCAGCGTAGCGGGGCAGGGCAATCAGCCCCAGCATTTT
.	.	13	TRBJ2-2	TRBV5-1	CASSLVTSGELFF	TGCGCCAGCAGCTTGGTAACTAGCGGGGAGCTGTTTTTT
.	TRBD2	15	TRBJ2-3	TRBV5-4	CASSFPSGGRDTQYF	TGTGCCAGCAGCTTCCCTAGCGGGGGTAGAGATACGCAGTATTTT
.	.	17	TRBJ2-5	TRBV6-1	CASSEYYLSGRRETQYF	TGTGCCAGCAGTGAATATTATTTATCTGGGCGGAGGGAGACCCAGTACTTC
.	TRBD1	15	TRBJ2-7	TRBV6-1	CASSVPWTGVYEQYF	TGTGCCAGCAGTGTCCCTTGGACAGGGGTCTACGAGCAGTACTTC
.	.	12	TRBJ2-7	TRBV21-1	CASSGNRVEQYF	TGTGCCAGCAGCGGTAACAGGGTCGAGCAGTACTTC
.	.	13	TRBJ1-4	TRBV5-1	CASGGSSNEKLFF	TGCGCGAGCGGGGGGAGTTCCAATGAAAAACTGTTTTTT
.	.	11	TRBJ2-4	TRBV5-1	CASSLENIQYF	TGCGCCAGCAGCTTGGAAAACATTCAGTACTTC
.	TRBD1	12	TRBJ1-1	TRBV6-5	CASSPFPGQGGF	TGTGCCAGCAGCCCCTTCCCGGGACAGGGGGGCTTT
.	.	11	TRBJ1-1	TRBV19	CASGPRDRAFF	TGTGCCAGCGGACCTAGAGATAGGGCTTTCTTT
.	.	13	TRBJ1-5	TRBV30	CAWSVLGDQPQHF	TGTGCCTGGAGTGTCCTCGGGGATCAGCCCCAGCATTTT
.	TRBD2	13	TRBJ2-7	TRBV28	CASPGTSDYEQYF	TGTGCCTCTCCGGGGACTAGCGACTACGAGCAGTACTTC
.	.	19	TRBJ2-2	TRBV7-3	CASSLGPVTEGGYTGELFF	TGTGCCAGCAGCTTAGGCCCCGTTACCGAGGGGGGGTACACCGGGGAGCTGTTTTTT
.	TRBD1	15	TRBJ2-2	TRBV2	CASNRGDSRTGELFF	TGTGCCAGCAACCGAGGGGACAGCCGAACCGGGGAGCTGTTTTTT
.	.	13	TRBJ2-7	TRBV28	CASSLEVSYEQYF	TGTGCCAGCAGTTTAGAGGTCTCCTACGAGCAGTACTTC
.	.	14	TRBJ1-1	TRBV9	CASSVAPDNTEAFF	TGTGCCAGCAGCGTAGCTCCAGATAACACTGAAGCTTTCTTT
.	.	11	TRBJ2-4	TRBV20-1	CSAPRAHIQYF	TGCAGTGCTCCACGGGCGCACATTCAGTACTTC
.	.	16	TRBJ2-3	TRBV2	CASSEDGWGGTDTQYF	TGTGCCAGCAGTGAAGACGGGTGGGGGGGCACAGATACGCAGTATTTT
.	.	15	TRBJ1-2	TRBV4-1	CASSRIIQPDYGYTF	TGCGCCAGCAGCCGGATTATCCAGCCTGACTATGGCTACACCTTC